This T cell receptor (beta chain) comes out of a study of T cell responses to AZD1222 COVID-19 vaccine. Assay used: immunoSEQ multiplex PCR; TCRdb lists only in-frame clones, some missing. The sample holds 140,000 to 150,000 clones, roughly nine tenths seen once. The CDR3 runs 16 residues. V gene TRBV21-1 combines with J gene TRBJ2-7; whether TRBD1, the table's D call, matches the DNA was not checked. TRBV21-1 is listed as a pseudogene. The source is an adult in good health. Specimen: peripheral blood, collected on day 0 of AZD1222 vaccination. As DNA, the CDR3 is TGTGCCAGCAGCAAAGCGTACGGGACAGGGAGCTACGAGCAGTACTTC. Protein: CASSKAYGTGSYEQYF.